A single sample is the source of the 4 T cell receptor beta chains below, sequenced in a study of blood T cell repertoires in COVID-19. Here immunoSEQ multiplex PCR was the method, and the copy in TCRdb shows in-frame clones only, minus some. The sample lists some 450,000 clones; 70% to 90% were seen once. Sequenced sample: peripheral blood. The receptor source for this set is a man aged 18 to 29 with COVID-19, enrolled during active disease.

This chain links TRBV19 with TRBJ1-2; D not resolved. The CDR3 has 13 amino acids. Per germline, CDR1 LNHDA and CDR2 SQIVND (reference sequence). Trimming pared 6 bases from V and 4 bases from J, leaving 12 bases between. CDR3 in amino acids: CASSEAGGYGYTF. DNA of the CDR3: TGTGCCAGTAGCGAGGCGGGCGGCTATGGCTACACCTTC.

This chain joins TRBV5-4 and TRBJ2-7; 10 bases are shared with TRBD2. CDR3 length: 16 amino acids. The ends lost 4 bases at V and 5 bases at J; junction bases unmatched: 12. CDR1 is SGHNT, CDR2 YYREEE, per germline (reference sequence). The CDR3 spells CASSGWLAGGSHEQYF. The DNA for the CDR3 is TGTGCCAGCAGCGGATGGTTAGCGGGAGGATCCCACGAGCAGTACTTC.

The CDR3 is CSVERRGAPENEQFF. In DNA form, the CDR3 reads TGCAGCGTTGAAAGGCGGGGGGCCCCTGAGAATGAGCAGTTCTTC. The rearrangement uses TRBV29-1 and TRBJ2-1; 8 bases are shared with TRBD2. V gave up 2 bases and J gave up 7 bases; unmatched junction bases: 10. This CDR3 comprises 15 residues. The V gene's germline CDR1 is SQVTM and CDR2 ANQGSEA.

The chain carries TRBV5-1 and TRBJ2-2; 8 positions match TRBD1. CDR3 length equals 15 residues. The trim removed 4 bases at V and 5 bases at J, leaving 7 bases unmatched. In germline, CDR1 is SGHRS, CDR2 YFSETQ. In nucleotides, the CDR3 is TGCGCCAGCAGCCTTCGACAGGGGCCTACCGGGGAGCTGTTTTTT. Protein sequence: CASSLRQGPTGELFF. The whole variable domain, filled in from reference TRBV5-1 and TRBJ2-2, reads KAGVTQTPRYLIKTRGQQVTLSCSPISGHRSVSWYQQTPGQGLQFLFEYFSETQRNKGNFPGRFSGRQFSNSRSEMNVSTLELGDSALYLCASSLRQGPTGELFFGEGSRLTVL.